This T cell receptor (beta chain) was found in a study of beta chain features in type 1 diabetes. Study-wide results and limits: Type 1 diabetes patients had moderately but significantly shorter TCRB CDR3s in all four CD4+ subsets.

Note on this clone: The antigen is undetermined.

Expressed TCRB transcripts were sequenced because the isolated RNA had all been reverse transcribed beforehand. Libraries were prepared by immunoSEQ multiplex PCR; TCRdb keeps only in-frame clonotypes and omits some of them. The table has around 360,000 clones, around 12% seen once. J gave up 2 bases and V 3 bases, and 6 bases lay outside the gene matches. The CDR3 loop spans 15 amino acids. Germline loops: CDR1 KGHSH, CDR2 LQKENI. Sequences were obtained from naive CD4+ T cells from blood. This TCR was sampled from a woman aged 18-29 years with type 1 diabetes. The rearrangement links TRBV18 to TRBJ1-2, with TRBD1 identical over 7 bases. CDR3 in DNA: TGTGCCAGCTCACCTAGGACGGGACAGAACTATGGCTACACCTTC. It codes for CASSPRTGQNYGYTF.